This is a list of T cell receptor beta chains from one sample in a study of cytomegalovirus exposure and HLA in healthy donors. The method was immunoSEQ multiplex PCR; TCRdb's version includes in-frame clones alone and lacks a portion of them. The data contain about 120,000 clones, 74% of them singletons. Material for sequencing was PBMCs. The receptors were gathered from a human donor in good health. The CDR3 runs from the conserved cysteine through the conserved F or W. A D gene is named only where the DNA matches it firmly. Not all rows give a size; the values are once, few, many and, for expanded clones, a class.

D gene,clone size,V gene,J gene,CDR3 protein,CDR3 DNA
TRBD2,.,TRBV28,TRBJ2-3,CASSLWSGGGTDTQYF,TGTGCCAGCAGTTTATGGAGCGGGGGGGGTACAGATACGCAGTATTTT
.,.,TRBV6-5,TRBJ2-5,CASRQGETQYF,TGTGCCAGCAGGCAGGGAGAGACCCAGTACTTC
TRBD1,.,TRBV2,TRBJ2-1,CASTLAGDRGFF,TGTGCCAGCACCCTGGCGGGGGACAGGGGGTTCTTC
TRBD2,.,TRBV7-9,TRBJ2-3,CASSLGSSGGADTQYF,TGTGCCAGCAGCTTAGGTTCTAGCGGGGGGGCAGATACGCAGTATTTT
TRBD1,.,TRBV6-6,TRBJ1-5,CASSLDRNSHNQPQHF,TGTGCCAGCAGCCTGGACAGGAACTCACACAATCAGCCCCAGCATTTT
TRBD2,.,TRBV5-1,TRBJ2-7,CASSLPTSVYEQYF,TGCGCCAGCAGCTTACCGACTAGCGTATACGAGCAGTACTTC
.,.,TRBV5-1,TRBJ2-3,CASSLTTSTDTQYF,TGCGCCAGCAGCCTGACTACAAGCACAGATACGCAGTATTTT
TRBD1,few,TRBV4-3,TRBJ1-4,CASSQNGQGSNEKLFF,TGCGCCAGCAGCCAAAACGGACAGGGATCTAATGAAAAACTGTTTTTT
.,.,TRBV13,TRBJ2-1,CASSLIEGSSYNEQFF,TGTGCCAGCAGCTTAATCGAGGGTAGCTCCTACAATGAGCAGTTCTTC
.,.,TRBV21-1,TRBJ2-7,CASIEGPEIPITNGQYF,TGTGCCAGCATTGAGGGTCCCGAAATACCGATTACGAACGGGCAGTACTTC
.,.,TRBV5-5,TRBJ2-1,CASSPSGGDYNEQFF,TGTGCCAGCAGCCCCTCAGGCGGGGACTACAATGAGCAGTTCTTC
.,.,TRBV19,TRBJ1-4,CASSIGAQNEKLFF,TGTGCCAGTAGTATAGGGGCTCAGAATGAAAAACTGTTTTTT
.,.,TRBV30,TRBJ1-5,CAWSGTTAHSNQPQHF,TGTGCCTGGAGTGGTACGACAGCCCATAGCAATCAGCCCCAGCATTTT
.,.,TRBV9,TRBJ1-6,CASSSGNSPLHF,TGTGCCAGCAGCTCGGGGAATTCACCCCTCCACTTT
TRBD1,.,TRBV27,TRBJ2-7,CASSLRTGPSYEQYF,TGTGCCAGCAGTTTGCGGACAGGGCCCTCCTACGAGCAGTACTTC
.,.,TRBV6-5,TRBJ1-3,CASSLQWGDTIYF,TGTGCCAGCAGTTTACAATGGGGAGACACCATATATTTT
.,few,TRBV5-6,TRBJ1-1,CASSPPGGSGTEAFF,TGTGCCAGCAGCCCTCCCGGAGGGTCCGGCACTGAAGCTTTCTTT
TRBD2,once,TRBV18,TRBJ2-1,CASSPPGLASNEQFF,TGTGCCAGCTCACCTCCGGGACTAGCCTCCAATGAGCAGTTCTTC
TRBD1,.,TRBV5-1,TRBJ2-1,CASSLRTGGAYNEQFF,TGCGCCAGCAGCCTGAGGACAGGGGGCGCCTACAATGAGCAGTTCTTC
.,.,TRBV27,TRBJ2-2,CASSLLAGGTGELFF,TGTGCCAGCAGTTTATTGGCAGGTGGGACCGGGGAGCTGTTTTTT
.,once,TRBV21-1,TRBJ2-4,CASSKTTGKNIQYF,TGTGCCAGCAGCAAAACGACAGGCAAAAACATTCAGTACTTC
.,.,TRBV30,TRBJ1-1,CAWSFSQISEAFF,TGTGCCTGGAGTTTTTCGCAGATATCCGAAGCTTTCTTT
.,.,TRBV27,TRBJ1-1,CASSQGRRDGGTEAFF,TGTGCCAGCAGCCAGGGACGCCGAGACGGGGGCACTGAAGCTTTCTTT
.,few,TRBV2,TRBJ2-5,CASSERGRGVETQYF,TGTGCCAGCAGTGAGCGGGGGCGCGGAGTAGAGACCCAGTACTTC
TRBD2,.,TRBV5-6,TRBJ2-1,CASSLVVGGPLNEQFF,TGTGCCAGCAGCTTGGTGGTGGGAGGGCCCCTCAATGAGCAGTTCTTC
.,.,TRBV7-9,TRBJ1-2,CASTGTSLNYGYTF,TGTGCCAGCACCGGGACTTCCTTAAACTATGGCTACACCTTC
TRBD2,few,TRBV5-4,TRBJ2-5,CASSFPSGGGETQYF,TGTGCCAGCAGCTTCCCTAGCGGGGGAGGAGAGACCCAGTACTTC
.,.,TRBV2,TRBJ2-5,CASGTGTGEETQYF,TGTGCCAGCGGTACCGGGACGGGAGAAGAGACCCAGTACTTC
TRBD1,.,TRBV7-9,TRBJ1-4,CASSGLGQGREKLFF,TGTGCCAGCAGCGGGCTCGGACAGGGAAGGGAAAAACTGTTTTTT
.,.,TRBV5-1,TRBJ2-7,CASSSNRYEQYF,TGCGCCAGCAGCTCAAACAGGTACGAGCAGTACTTC
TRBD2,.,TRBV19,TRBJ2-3,CASSISIAGVVDTQYF,TGTGCCAGTAGTATTAGTATCGCGGGAGTGGTGGATACGCAGTATTTT
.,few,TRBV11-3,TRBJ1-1,CASSVNPRAVTFF,TGTGCCAGCAGCGTCAACCCTAGAGCCGTGACTTTCTTT
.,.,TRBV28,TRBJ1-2,CASSYSGPPANYGYTF,TGTGCCAGCAGTTACTCAGGGCCGCCAGCTAACTATGGCTACACCTTC
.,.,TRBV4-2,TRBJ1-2,CASSQGRVAIYF,TGTGCCAGCAGCCAAGGCAGGGTTGCTATCTACTTC
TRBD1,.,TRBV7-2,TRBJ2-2,CASSFWTGNTGELFF,TGTGCCAGCAGCTTCTGGACAGGGAACACCGGGGAGCTGTTTTTT
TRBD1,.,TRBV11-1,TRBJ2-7,CASSASRQGYEQYF,TGTGCCAGCAGCGCTAGCCGACAGGGCTACGAGCAGTACTTC
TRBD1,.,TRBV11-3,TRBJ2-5,CASSFSFGQGETQYF,TGTGCCAGCAGCTTTTCCTTTGGACAGGGAGAGACCCAGTACTTC
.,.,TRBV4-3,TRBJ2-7,CASSQEKGDYEQYF,TGCGCCAGCAGCCAAGAGAAGGGAGACTACGAGCAGTACTTC
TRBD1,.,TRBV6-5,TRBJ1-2,CASSYSRTGGGYTF,TGTGCCAGCAGTTACTCCCGGACAGGGGGCGGCTACACCTTC
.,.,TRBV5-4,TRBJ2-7,CASSQEISSYEQYF,TGTGCCAGCTCCCAGGAAATAAGCTCCTACGAGCAGTACTTC
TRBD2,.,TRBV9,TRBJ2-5,CASSVKAGGETQYF,TGTGCCAGCAGCGTAAAAGCGGGGGGAGAGACCCAGTACTTC
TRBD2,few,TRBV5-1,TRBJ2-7,CASSSGTSAGEQYF,TGCGCCAGCAGCTCCGGGACTAGCGCCGGCGAGCAGTACTTC
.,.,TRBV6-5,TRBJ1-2,CATLNSANYGYTF,TGTGCCACCCTAAATTCGGCTAACTATGGCTACACCTTC
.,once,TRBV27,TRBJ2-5,CASSLLRGRGAQGETQYF,TGTGCCAGCAGTTTATTACGTGGAAGGGGTGCCCAGGGGGAGACCCAGTACTTC
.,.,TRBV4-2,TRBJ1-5,CASSPSGGNQPQHF,TGTGCCAGCAGCCCGTCCGGAGGCAATCAGCCCCAGCATTTT
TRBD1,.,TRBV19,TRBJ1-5,CASSIRGRPGQEGAGNQPQHF,TGTGCCAGTAGTATAAGGGGAAGGCCGGGACAGGAAGGAGCGGGCAATCAGCCCCAGCATTTT
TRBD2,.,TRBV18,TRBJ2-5,CASSPPVLAGGRSQETQYF,TGTGCCAGCTCACCACCCGTACTAGCGGGGGGGCGGTCCCAAGAGACCCAGTACTTC
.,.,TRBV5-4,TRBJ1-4,CASSRGGQSEKLFF,TGTGCCAGCAGCCGGGGGGGGCAAAGCGAAAAACTGTTTTTT
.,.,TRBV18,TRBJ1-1,CASSQTEGLNMNTEAFF,TGTGCCAGCTCTCAGACGGAGGGGTTAAACATGAACACTGAAGCTTTCTTT
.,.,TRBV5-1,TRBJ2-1,CASSYAPERYRNEQFF,TGCGCCAGCAGTTACGCCCCGGAGCGGTATAGGAATGAGCAGTTCTTC
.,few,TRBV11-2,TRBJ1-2,CASSQGGTNGYTF,TGTGCCAGCAGCCAAGGGGGGACTAATGGCTACACCTTC
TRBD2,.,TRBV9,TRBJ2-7,CASSVGLAGSYEQYF,TGTGCCAGCAGCGTAGGGTTAGCGGGGTCCTACGAGCAGTACTTC
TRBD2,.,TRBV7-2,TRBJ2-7,CASSFTSGVSSDEQYF,TGTGCCAGCAGTTTTACTAGCGGGGTATCGAGCGACGAGCAGTACTTC
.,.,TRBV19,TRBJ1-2,CASSRAQRNYGYTF,TGTGCCAGTAGTAGGGCCCAAAGAAACTATGGCTACACCTTC
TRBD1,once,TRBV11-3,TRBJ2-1,CASSPRPGTGGNNEQFF,TGTGCCAGCAGCCCCCGGCCCGGGACAGGAGGTAACAATGAGCAGTTCTTC
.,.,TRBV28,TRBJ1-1,CASSLYRAEAFF,TGTGCCAGCAGTTTATATCGGGCTGAAGCTTTCTTT
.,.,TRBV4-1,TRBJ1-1,CASSQGAGGDTEAFF,TGCGCCAGCAGCCAAGGGGCGGGGGGAGACACTGAAGCTTTCTTT
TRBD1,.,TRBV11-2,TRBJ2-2,CASSPSGAGGWGELFF,TGTGCCAGCAGCCCCTCGGGGGCAGGGGGCTGGGGGGAGCTGTTTTTT